The rows below give T cell receptor beta chains drawn from one sample of a study of graft-versus-host responses after intestinal transplantation. This table comes from immunoSEQ multiplex PCR, and its TCRdb copy is limited to in-frame clones, with some not included. The table records roughly 89,000 clones, 90% to 95% of them present only once. These receptors have no known antigen. Specimen: unstimulated CD4+ T cells sorted from spleen or lymph node cells, collected before intestinal transplant. All receptors derive from a human donor who received an intestinal transplant. CDR3s include the opening cysteine and the closing phenylalanine or tryptophan. The D gene is left open where the match is weak. Only part of the rows carry a size: once, few, many, or a class if the clone is expanded.

DNA | CDR3 | size | J | D | V
TGTGCCAGCAGCTTGGGCCCCGGACAGGGAGGGATCGGGGAGCTGTTTTTT | CASSLGPGQGGIGELFF | NA | TRBJ2-2 | NA | TRBV5-4
TGTGCCTGGAGCGCCCCTGGGGGCGGGGGGGCAGGCCTGCAGTACTTC | CAWSAPGGGGAGLQYF | NA | TRBJ2-7 | TRBD2 | TRBV30
TGTGCCAGCAGCCCAGGAATCGACTCCTACGAGCAGTACTTC | CASSPGIDSYEQYF | NA | TRBJ2-7 | NA | TRBV7-9
TGTGCCAGCAGTTTACAGGGGAGTGGGGAGACCCAGTACTTC | CASSLQGSGETQYF | NA | TRBJ2-5 | NA | TRBV28
TGTGCCAGCAGCTTCAAAGCGGCCCGCACAGATACGCAGTATTTT | CASSFKAARTDTQYF | NA | TRBJ2-3 | NA | TRBV5-6
TGTGCCAGTAGTATAGGACGACAGGGACGGGCCTACGAGCAGTACTTC | CASSIGRQGRAYEQYF | NA | TRBJ2-7 | TRBD1 | TRBV19
TGTGCCGAAATCGCTCCGGGACAGGGAATGATGGATGAGCAGTTCTTC | CAEIAPGQGMMDEQFF | NA | TRBJ2-1 | TRBD1 | TRBV10-3
TGTGCCAGCAGTTTATTTGCTAGCACGAGGGTGTACGAGCAGTACTTC | CASSLFASTRVYEQYF | NA | TRBJ2-7 | NA | TRBV27
TGTGCCAGCAGCTTGGGACAGACTTCCTACAATGAGCAGTTCTTC | CASSLGQTSYNEQFF | NA | TRBJ2-1 | TRBD1 | TRBV7-9
TGTGCCAGCAGGGGACTAGCGGGAGCCTACGAGCAGTACTTC | CASRGLAGAYEQYF | NA | TRBJ2-7 | TRBD2 | TRBV2
TGTGCCAGCTCCTTTCGAGATTCCTACGAGCAGTACTTC | CASSFRDSYEQYF | once | TRBJ2-7 | NA | TRBV7-8
TGCGCCAGCAGCCACGTCTACTCTGGGGCCAACGTCCTGACTTTC | CASSHVYSGANVLTF | NA | TRBJ2-6 | NA | TRBV4-3
TGTGCCAGCAACCAGGGGCTAGAGCAGTACTTC | CASNQGLEQYF | NA | TRBJ2-7 | NA | TRBV6-5
TGTGCCAGCAGCCCCCAGGAGGACAGGCCGCGTGTGAGAGCTTTCTTT | CASSPQEDRPRVRAFF | NA | TRBJ1-1 | TRBD1 | TRBV11-2
TGTGCCTGGAGCGAAGACTGGAACCTAGGTTGGTATGGCTACACCTTC | CAWSEDWNLGWYGYTF | NA | TRBJ1-2 | NA | TRBV30
TGTGCCTGGAGTCTAAGGGACAGGGATACTGAAGCTTTCTTT | CAWSLRDRDTEAFF | NA | TRBJ1-1 | TRBD1 | TRBV30
TGTGCCAGCAGGACGGGACAGACGGATACGCAGTATTTT | CASRTGQTDTQYF | NA | TRBJ2-3 | TRBD1 | TRBV2